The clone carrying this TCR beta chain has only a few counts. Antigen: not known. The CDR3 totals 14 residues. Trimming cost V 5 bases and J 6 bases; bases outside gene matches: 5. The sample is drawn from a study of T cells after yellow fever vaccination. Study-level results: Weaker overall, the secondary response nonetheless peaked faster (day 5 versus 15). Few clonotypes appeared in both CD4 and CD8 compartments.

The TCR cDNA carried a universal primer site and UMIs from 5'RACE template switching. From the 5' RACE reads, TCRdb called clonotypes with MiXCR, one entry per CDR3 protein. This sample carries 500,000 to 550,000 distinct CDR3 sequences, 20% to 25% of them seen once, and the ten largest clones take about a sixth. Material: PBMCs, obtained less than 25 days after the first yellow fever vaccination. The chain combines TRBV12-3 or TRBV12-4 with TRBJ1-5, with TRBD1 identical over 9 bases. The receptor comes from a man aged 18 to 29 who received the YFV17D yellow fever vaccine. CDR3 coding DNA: TGTGCCAGCAGTCTAGGACAGGGGTTTCAGCCCCAGCATTTT. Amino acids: CASSLGQGFQPQHF.